This T cell receptor beta chain stems from a study of blood T cell repertoires in COVID-19. Germline V gene lookup returns CDR1 SGHRS and CDR2 YFSETQ. The CDR3 has 14 residues. V lost 2 bases, J lost 6 bases, and 6 bases stayed unmatched. The data were produced by immunoSEQ multiplex PCR, yet TCRdb's version contains in-frame clones alone and is incomplete. In the table there are roughly 42,000 clones, about nine tenths of which are singletons. This clonotype was obtained from a human donor in a cohort sampled during active COVID-19. The chain joins TRBV5-1 to TRBJ2-7, with 9 positions matching TRBD2. Sample: peripheral blood. The CDR3 reads CASSFGSGSREQYF. The CDR3 region has the DNA TGCGCCAGCAGCTTTGGTAGCGGGAGTCGCGAGCAGTACTTC.